This T cell receptor beta chain was recovered during a study of blood T cell repertoires in COVID-19. About the study: Italy, Spain and the United States were the sources of the convalescent and acute COVID-19 samples. T cells, B-cell-depleted T cells, or PBMCs supplied cDNA or gDNA.

CDR1 is SEHNR, CDR2 FQNEAQ, per germline (reference sequence). The CDR3 is 16 amino acids. Trimming took 2 bases from V and 0 from J, leaving 13 bases between them. Assay used: immunoSEQ multiplex PCR; TCRdb lists only in-frame clones, some missing. In the table there are approximately 150,000 clones, 84% of which are singletons. The TCR sequence derives from an elderly woman with acute or convalescent COVID-19. V is TRBV7-9 and J is TRBJ1-2; TRBD1 might be the D (5 bases). The source material was peripheral blood. CDR3 protein: CASSLLGAEANYGYTF. The CDR3, as DNA: TGTGCCAGCAGCTTATTAGGGGCGGAAGCTAACTATGGCTACACCTTC.